This TCR beta chain was sequenced during a study of blood T cell repertoires in COVID-19. Study context: Sources were T cells, B-cell-depleted T cells, or PBMCs; the material itself was cDNA or gDNA.

Per the authors' pipeline: Counts of nucleated cells, estimated from reference gene primer amplification, were obtained. Method: immunoSEQ multiplex PCR; TCRdb's copy keeps in-frame clones and lacks some. V, J and clone size are taken as reported in that table, and D and trimming were inferred from the DNA itself. In the table there are more than 200,000 clones, less than 90% of which are singletons. Trimming cost V 6 bases and J 8 bases; bases outside gene matches: 12. CDR3 size: 14 residues. Germline CDR1 MNHEY, CDR2 SVGAGI. The rearrangement links TRBV6-5 to TRBJ1-2, with 7 bases that match TRBD1. Sequences were obtained from peripheral blood. The sequence came from a woman of 80 years or more with COVID-19, enrolled during active disease. CDR3 DNA: TGTGCCAGCAGGCAGGGGGGAGCATGGGAGGGCTACACCTTC. It encodes CASRQGGAWEGYTF.